Sequencing of this T cell receptor (beta chain) was carried out in a study of blood T cell repertoires in COVID-19. In the study overall: From the United States, Italy and Spain came samples of acute and convalescent COVID-19. Sample material is recorded as cDNA or gDNA derived from T cells, B-cell-depleted T cells, or PBMCs.

Original processing methods: Amplification with reference gene primers provided the estimates of nucleated cell counts. Sequencing was performed with immunoSEQ multiplex PCR; in TCRdb, only in-frame clones are kept and a portion is missing. For V, J and clone size, that table is used; D and trimming come from the DNA. The sample yields under 200,000 clones, over 90% seen once. This CDR3 contains 14 residues. Germline V gene sequence: CDR1 GTSNPN, CDR2 SVGIG (reference sequence). J was trimmed by 5 bases and V by 8 bases; bases with no gene match: 12. The rearrangement uses TRBV30 and TRBJ2-1, with 7 bases fitting TRBD2. The TCR was taken from a man aged 50 to 59 with acute or convalescent COVID-19. The sequencing input was peripheral blood. The CDR3 DNA is TGTGCCACTATTTGGGGGGGTTCGCACAATGAGCAGTTCTTC. Translated: CATIWGGSHNEQFF.